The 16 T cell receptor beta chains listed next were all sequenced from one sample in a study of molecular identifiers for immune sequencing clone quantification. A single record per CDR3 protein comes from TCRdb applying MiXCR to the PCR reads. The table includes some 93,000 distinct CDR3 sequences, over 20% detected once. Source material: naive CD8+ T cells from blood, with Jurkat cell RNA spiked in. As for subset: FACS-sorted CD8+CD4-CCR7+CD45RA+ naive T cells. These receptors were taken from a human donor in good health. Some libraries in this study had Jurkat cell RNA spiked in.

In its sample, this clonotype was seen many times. CDR3 coding DNA: TGCGCCAGCAGCCAAGAGAGAGGAGGGACCGGGGAGCTGTTTTTT. Protein sequence: CASSQERGGTGELFF. The V gene is TRBV4-3, the J gene TRBJ2-2; a possible D gene is TRBD2 (6 bases). Trimming pared 0 bases from V and 5 bases from J, leaving 10 bases between. The CDR3 consists of 15 residues. In germline, CDR1 is LGHNA, CDR2 YSLEER.

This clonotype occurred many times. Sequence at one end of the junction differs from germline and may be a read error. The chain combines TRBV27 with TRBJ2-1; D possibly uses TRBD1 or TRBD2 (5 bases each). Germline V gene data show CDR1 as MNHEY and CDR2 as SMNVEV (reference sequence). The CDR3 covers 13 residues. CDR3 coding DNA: TGTGCCAGCCGTTTCGTGGGACGGGATGAGCAGTTCTTC. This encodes CASRFVGRDEQFF.

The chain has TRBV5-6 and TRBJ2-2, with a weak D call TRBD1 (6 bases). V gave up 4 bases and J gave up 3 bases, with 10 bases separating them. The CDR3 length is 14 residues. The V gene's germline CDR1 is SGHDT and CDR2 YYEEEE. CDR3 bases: TGTGCCAGCAGCACGACAGGATACACCGGGGAGCTGTTTTTT. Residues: CASSTTGYTGELFF.

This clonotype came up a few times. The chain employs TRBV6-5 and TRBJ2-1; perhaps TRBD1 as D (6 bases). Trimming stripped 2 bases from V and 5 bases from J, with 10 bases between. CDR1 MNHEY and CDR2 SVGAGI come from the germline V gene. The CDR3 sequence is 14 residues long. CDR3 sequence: CASSYLTGDNEQFF. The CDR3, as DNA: TGTGCCAGCAGTTACCTGACAGGAGACAATGAGCAGTTCTTC.

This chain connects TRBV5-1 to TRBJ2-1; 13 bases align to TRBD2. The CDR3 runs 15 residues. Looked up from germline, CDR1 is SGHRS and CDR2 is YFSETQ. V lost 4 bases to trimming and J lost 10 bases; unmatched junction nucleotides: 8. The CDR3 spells CASSPGTSGAWEQFF. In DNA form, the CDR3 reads TGCGCCAGCAGCCCTGGGACTAGCGGGGCCTGGGAGCAGTTCTTC. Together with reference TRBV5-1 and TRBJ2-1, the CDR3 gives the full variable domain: KAGVTQTPRYLIKTRGQQVTLSCSPISGHRSVSWYQQTPGQGLQFLFEYFSETQRNKGNFPGRFSGRQFSNSRSEMNVSTLELGDSALYLCASSPGTSGAWEQFFGPGTRLTVL.

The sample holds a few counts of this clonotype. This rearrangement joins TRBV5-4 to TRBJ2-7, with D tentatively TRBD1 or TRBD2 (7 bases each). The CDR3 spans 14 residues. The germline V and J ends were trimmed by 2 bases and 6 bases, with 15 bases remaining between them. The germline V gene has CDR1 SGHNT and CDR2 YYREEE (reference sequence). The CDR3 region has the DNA TGTGCCAGCAGCTTTGGTACAGGGGAGGGCGAGCAGTACTTC. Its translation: CASSFGTGEGEQYF.

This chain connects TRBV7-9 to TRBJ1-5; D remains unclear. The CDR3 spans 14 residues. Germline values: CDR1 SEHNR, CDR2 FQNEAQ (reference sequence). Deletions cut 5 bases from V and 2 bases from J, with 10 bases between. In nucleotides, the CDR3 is TGTGCCAGCAGCGAAGTCGGGGGCAATCAGCCCCAGCATTTT. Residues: CASSEVGGNQPQHF.

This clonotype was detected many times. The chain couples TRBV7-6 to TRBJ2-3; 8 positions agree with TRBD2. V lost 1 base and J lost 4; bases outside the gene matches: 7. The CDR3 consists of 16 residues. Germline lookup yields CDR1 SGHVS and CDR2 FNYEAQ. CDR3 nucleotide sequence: TGTGCCAGCAGCTTAGACGCGGGGGGAGGGGCAGATACGCAGTATTTT. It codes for CASSLDAGGGADTQYF.

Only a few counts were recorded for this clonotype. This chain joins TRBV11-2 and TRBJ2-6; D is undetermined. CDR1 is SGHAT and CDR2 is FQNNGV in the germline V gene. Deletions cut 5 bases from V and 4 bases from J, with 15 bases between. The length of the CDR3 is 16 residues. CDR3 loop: CASSLRPLGGANVLTF. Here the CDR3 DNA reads TGTGCCAGCAGCCTACGACCCCTCGGAGGGGCCAACGTCCTGACTTTC.

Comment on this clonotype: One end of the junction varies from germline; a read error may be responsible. CDR3 in DNA: TGTGCCAGTAGTATGACAGAGAACTCCTACGAGCTGTACTTC. Amino acid sequence: CASSMTENSYELYF. This rearrangement joins TRBV19 to TRBJ2-7; possibly TRBD1 for D (5 bases). The CDR3 covers 14 residues. The germline V gene encodes CDR1 LNHDA and CDR2 SQIVND (reference sequence).

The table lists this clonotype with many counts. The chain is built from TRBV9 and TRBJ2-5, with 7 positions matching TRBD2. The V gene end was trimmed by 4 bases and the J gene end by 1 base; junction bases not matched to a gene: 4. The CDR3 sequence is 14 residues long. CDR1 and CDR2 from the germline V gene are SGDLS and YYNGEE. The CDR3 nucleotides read TGTGCCAGCAGCACAGCTAGCGGCCAAGAGACCCAGTACTTC. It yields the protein CASSTASGQETQYF.

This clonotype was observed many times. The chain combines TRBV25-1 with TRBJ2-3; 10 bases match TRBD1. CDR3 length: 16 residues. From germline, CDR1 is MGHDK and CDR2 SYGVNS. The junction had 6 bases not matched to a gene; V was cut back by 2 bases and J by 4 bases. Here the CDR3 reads CASSEGLGQGPDTQYF. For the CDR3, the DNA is TGTGCCAGCAGTGAAGGTCTGGGACAGGGGCCAGATACGCAGTATTTT.

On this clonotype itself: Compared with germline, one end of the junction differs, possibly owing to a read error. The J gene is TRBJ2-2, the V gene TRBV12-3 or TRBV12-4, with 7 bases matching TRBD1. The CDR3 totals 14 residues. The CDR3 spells CTSSSDRAGGELFF. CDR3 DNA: TGTACCAGCAGTTCTGACAGGGCCGGCGGGGAGCTGTTTTTT.

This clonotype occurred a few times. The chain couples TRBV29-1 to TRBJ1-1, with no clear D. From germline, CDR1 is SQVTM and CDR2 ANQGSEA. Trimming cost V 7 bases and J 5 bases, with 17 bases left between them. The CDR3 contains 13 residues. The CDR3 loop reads CSAGPGEKTEAFF. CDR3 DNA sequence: TGCAGCGCTGGCCCCGGGGAGAAGACTGAAGCTTTCTTT.

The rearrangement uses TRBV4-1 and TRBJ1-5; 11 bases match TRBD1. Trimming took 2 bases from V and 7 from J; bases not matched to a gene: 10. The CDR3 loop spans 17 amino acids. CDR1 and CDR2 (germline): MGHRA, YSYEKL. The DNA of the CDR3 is TGCGCCAGCAGCCAACCCGGGACAGGGGGTTATCAACAGCCCCAGCATTTT. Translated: CASSQPGTGGYQQPQHF.

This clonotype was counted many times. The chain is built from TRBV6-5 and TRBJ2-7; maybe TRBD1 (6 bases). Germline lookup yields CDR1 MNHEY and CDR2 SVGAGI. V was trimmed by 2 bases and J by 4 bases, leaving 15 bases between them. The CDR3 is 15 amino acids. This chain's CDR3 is CASSYRPDRGYEQYF. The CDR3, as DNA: TGTGCCAGCAGTTACCGCCCGGATAGGGGGTACGAGCAGTACTTC.